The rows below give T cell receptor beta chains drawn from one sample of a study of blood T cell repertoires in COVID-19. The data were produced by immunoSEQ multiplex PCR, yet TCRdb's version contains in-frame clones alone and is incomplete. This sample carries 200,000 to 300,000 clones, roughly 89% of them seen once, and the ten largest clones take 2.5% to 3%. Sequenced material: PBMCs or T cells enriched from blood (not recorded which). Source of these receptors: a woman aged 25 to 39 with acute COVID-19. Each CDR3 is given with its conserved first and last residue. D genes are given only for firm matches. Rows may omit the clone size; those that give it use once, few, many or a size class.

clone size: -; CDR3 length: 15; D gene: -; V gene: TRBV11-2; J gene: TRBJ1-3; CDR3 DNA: TGTGCCAGCAGCTTAGACAGGGGTTCGGGAAACACCATATATTTT; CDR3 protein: CASSLDRGSGNTIYF
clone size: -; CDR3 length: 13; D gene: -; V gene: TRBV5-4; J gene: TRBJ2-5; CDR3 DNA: TGTGCCAGCAGCTTATTGGGGGCGGGGGCCCAGTACTTC; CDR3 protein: CASSLLGAGAQYF
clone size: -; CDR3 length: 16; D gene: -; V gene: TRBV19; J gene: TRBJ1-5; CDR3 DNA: TGTGCCAGTAGTATAGATCGGGGGGAATGGAATCAGCCCCAGCATTTT; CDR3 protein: CASSIDRGEWNQPQHF
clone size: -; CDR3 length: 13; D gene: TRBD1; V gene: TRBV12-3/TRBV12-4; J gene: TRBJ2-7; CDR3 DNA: TGTGCCAGCGGGGGACAGGCTATCTACGAGCAGTACTTC; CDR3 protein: CASGGQAIYEQYF
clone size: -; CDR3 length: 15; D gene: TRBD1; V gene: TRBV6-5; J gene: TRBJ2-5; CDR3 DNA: TGTGCCAGCAGGCGGACAGGGGGACACAAAGAGACCCAGTACTTC; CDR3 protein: CASRRTGGHKETQYF
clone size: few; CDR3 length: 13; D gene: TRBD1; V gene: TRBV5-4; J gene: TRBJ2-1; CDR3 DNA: TGTGCCAGCAGGCTGGACAGGGGAGCTGAGCAGTTCTTC; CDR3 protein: CASRLDRGAEQFF
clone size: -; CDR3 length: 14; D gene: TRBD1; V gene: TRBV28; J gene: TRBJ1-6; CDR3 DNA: TGTGCCAGTAACCGGGACAGGGTAAACTCACCCCTCCACTTT; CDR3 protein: CASNRDRVNSPLHF
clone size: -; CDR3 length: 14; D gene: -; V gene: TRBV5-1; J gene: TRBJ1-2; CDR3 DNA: TGCGCCAGCAGCTTGGGAGAGGAGGAATATGGCTACACCTTC; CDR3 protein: CASSLGEEEYGYTF
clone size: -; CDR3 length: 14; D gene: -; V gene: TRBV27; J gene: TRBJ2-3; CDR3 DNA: TGTGCCAGCAGTTCGACTGATAGCACAGATACGCAGTATTTT; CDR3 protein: CASSSTDSTDTQYF
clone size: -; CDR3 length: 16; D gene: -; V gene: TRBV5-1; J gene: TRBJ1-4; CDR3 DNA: TGCGCCAGCAGCTCTGGACAGACTTCAACTAATGAAAAACTGTTTTTT; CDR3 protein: CASSSGQTSTNEKLFF
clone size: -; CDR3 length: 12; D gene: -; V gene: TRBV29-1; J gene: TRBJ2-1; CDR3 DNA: TGCAGCGTTCCTAGCCAAGGCAATGAGCAGTTCTTC; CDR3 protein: CSVPSQGNEQFF
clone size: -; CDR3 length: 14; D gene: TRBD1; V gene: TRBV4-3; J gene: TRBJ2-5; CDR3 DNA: TGCGCCAGCAGCCCACGACAGGGAAGGGAGACCCAGTACTTC; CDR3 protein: CASSPRQGRETQYF
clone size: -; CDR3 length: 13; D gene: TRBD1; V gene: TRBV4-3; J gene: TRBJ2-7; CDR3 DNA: TGCGCCAGCAGCCAAGTGGGACAGATAGAGCAGTACTTC; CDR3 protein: CASSQVGQIEQYF
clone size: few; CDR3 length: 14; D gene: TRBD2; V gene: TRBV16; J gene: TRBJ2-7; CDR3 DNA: TGTGCCAGCAGCCCGGGGGGGCTGAGCTACGAGCAGTACTTC; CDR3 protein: CASSPGGLSYEQYF
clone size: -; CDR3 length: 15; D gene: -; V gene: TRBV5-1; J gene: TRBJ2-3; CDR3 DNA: TGCGCCAGCAGCTTATTCCAGGGTGGGACAGATACGCAGTATTTT; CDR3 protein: CASSLFQGGTDTQYF
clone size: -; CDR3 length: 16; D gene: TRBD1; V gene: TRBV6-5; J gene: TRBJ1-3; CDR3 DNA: TGTGCCAGCAGTTACTCCTCAGGACAGGGGGCGAACACCATATATTTT; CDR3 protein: CASSYSSGQGANTIYF
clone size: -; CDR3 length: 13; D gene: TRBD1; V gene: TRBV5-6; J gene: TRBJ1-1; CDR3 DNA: TGTGCCAGCGGCAGGGGGCGCGATCGGAAAGCTTTCTTT; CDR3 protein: CASGRGRDRKAFF
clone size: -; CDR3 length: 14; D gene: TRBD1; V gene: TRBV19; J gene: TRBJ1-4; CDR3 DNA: TGTGCCAGTAGGAAACAGGGGGCGGAAGAAAAACTGTTTTTT; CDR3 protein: CASRKQGAEEKLFF
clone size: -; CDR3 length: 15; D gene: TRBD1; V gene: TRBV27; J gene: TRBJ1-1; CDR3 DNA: TGTGCCAGCAGTCCCGCCGGACAGGGCTCGGAGGGGGCTTTCTTT; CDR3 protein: CASSPAGQGSEGAFF
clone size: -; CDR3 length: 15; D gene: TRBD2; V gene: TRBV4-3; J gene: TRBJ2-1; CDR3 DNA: TGCGCCAGCAGCCAAGATACTAGCGGGGGGAATGAGCAGTTCTTC; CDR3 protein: CASSQDTSGGNEQFF
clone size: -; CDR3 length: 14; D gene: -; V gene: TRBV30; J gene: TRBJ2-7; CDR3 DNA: TGTGCCTGGAGTCTGGGACACGGGGCCTACGAGCAGTACTTC; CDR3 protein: CAWSLGHGAYEQYF
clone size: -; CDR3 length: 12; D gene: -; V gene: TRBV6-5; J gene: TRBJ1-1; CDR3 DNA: TGTGCCAGCAGGGGGGGGGAACTTGTAGCTTTCTTT; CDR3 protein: CASRGGELVAFF
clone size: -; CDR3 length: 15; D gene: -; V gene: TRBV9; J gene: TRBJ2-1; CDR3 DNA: TGTGCCAGCAGCTACAGTCCAGGACACGGCTATGAGCAGTTCTTC; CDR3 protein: CASSYSPGHGYEQFF
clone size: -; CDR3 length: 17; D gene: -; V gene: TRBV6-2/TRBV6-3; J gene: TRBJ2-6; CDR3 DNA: TGTGCCAGCAGCCGGGGCGGGACAGTCTCTGGGGCCAACGTCCTGACTTTC; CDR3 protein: CASSRGGTVSGANVLTF
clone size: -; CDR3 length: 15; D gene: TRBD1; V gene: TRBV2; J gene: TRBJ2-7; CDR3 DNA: TGTGCCAGCAGTCGTAGTGTGGACAGGGCTTACGAGCAGTACTTC; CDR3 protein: CASSRSVDRAYEQYF
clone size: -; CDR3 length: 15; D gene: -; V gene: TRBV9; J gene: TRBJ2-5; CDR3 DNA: TGTGCCAGCAGCGTAGACCCCGCCGGTGAAGAGACCCAGTACTTC; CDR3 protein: CASSVDPAGEETQYF
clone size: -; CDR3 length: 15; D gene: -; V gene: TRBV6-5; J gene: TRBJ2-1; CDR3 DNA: TGTGCCCTCCGCTTATCCCCAGGGGTCCAAAATGAGCAGTTCTTC; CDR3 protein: CALRLSPGVQNEQFF
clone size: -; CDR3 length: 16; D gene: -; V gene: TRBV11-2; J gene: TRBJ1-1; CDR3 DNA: TGTGCCAGCAGCTTAGGGGTCAGGCCCATGAACACTGAAGCTTTCTTT; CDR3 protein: CASSLGVRPMNTEAFF
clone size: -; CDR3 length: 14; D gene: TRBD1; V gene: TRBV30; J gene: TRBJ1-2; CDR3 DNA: TGTGCCTGGAGTCTAATGGACAGGACGGATGGCTACACCTTC; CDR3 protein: CAWSLMDRTDGYTF
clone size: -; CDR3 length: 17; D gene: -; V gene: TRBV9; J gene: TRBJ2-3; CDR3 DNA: TGTGCCAGCAGCACCAGCGGAGGGGCCGGCCCCACAGATACGCAGTATTTT; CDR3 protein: CASSTSGGAGPTDTQYF
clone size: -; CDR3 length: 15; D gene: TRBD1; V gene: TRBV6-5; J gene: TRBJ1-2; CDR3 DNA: TGTGCCAGCAGTCCCGGGCCCAACAGGGGGGATGGCTACACCTTC; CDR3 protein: CASSPGPNRGDGYTF
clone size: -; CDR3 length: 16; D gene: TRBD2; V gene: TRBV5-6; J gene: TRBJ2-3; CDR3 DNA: TGTGCCAGCAGCTTCTGGCGGGGGGTGGGCACAGATACGCAGTATTTT; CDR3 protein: CASSFWRGVGTDTQYF